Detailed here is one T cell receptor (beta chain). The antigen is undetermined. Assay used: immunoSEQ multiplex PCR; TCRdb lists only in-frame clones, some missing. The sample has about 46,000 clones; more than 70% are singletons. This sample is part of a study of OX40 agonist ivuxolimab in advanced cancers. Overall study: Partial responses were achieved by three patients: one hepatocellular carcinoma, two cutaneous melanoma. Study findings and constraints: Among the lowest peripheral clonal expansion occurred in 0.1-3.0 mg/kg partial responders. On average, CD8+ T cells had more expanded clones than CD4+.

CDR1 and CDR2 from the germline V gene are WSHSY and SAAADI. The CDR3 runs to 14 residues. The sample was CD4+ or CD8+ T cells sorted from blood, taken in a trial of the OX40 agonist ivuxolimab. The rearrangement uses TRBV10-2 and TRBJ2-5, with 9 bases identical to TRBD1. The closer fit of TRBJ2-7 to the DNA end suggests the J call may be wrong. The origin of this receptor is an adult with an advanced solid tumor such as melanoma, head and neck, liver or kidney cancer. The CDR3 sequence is CASRAGTGYYEQYF. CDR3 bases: TGCGCCAGCAGGGCCGGGACAGGGTACTACGAGCAGTACTTC.